Listed here are 23 T cell receptor beta chains from one sample, sequenced in a study of blood T cell repertoires in COVID-19. Data came from immunoSEQ multiplex PCR; TCRdb stores just in-frame clones and leaves some out. The table shows 84,000 or so clones, with roughly 77% occurring only once. The sample was peripheral blood. The receptors shown here come from a human donor in a cohort sampled during active COVID-19.

The gene calls are TRBV5-4 and TRBJ2-3; a possible D gene is TRBD2 (5 bases). The CDR3 is 13 residues long. Germline CDR1 SGHNT, CDR2 YYREEE (reference sequence). V lost 4 bases and J lost 3, with 9 bases in between. In nucleotides, the CDR3 is TGTGCCAGCAGCAGGTGGGAGACAGATACGCAGTATTTT. The encoded protein is CASSRWETDTQYF.

The chain uses TRBV28 and TRBJ2-7; tentatively, D is TRBD1 (5 bases). This CDR3 contains 15 residues. Germline V gene lookup returns CDR1 MDHEN and CDR2 SYDVKM. Trimming removed 7 bases from V and 4 bases from J, with 20 bases in between. DNA for the CDR3: TGTGCCAGCACCCCAATCGGTACAGGCCGGTACGAGCAGTACTTC. Translated, it gives CASTPIGTGRYEQYF.

In DNA form, the CDR3 reads TGTGCCAGCAGTCCCGCCGGGTTCTCTGGAAACACCATATATTTT. Its translation: CASSPAGFSGNTIYF. This chain uses TRBV27 with TRBJ1-3; no clear D gene. The CDR3 totals 15 residues. The germline CDR1 and CDR2 sequences are MNHEY and SMNVEV (reference sequence). Deletions cut 5 bases from V and 0 bases from J, with 11 bases between.

This sequence joins TRBV30 and TRBJ2-7; 10 bases are a match to TRBD1. J lost 4 bases, V lost 4 bases, and 13 bases had no gene match. CDR3 length: 16 amino acids. In germline, CDR1 is GTSNPN, CDR2 SVGIG (reference sequence). The CDR3: CAWTKIPGDRGYEQYF. CDR3 in DNA: TGTGCCTGGACCAAAATCCCGGGGGACAGGGGTTACGAGCAGTACTTC.

About this clone: Other nucleotide sequences in the sample specify the same CDR3. This chain joins TRBV5-1 and TRBJ1-5, with 11 nucleotides matching TRBD1. Germline-derived CDR1 and CDR2 are SGHRS and YFSETQ. CDR3 length: 15 residues. Germline trimming cut 3 bases from V and 3 bases from J; bases unmatched to any gene: 2. The CDR3 DNA is TGCGCCAGCAGCTCGGGACAGGGGGACAATCAGCCCCAGCATTTT. It translates to CASSSGQGDNQPQHF.

The gene calls are TRBV28 and TRBJ1-5, with D tentatively TRBD1 (5 bases). The V gene's germline CDR1 is MDHEN and CDR2 SYDVKM. The CDR3 contains 15 residues. The V and J ends lost 6 bases and 3 bases respectively, with 15 bases between them. CDR3 residues: CASRSWGVTNQPQHF. The CDR3 bases are TGTGCCAGCAGGTCGTGGGGGGTTACCAATCAGCCCCAGCATTTT.

J is TRBJ2-1 and V is TRBV12-2; the tabulated D call, TRBD1, remains unverified against the DNA. TRBV12-2 constitutes a pseudogene. The CDR3 is 15 residues long. The CDR3: CASRLVGGRLDEQFF. The CDR3 DNA reads as TGTGCAAGTCGCTTAGTTGGGGGCCGTTTAGATGAGCAGTTCTTC.

For the CDR3, the DNA is TGTGCCATCAGTGAGTCGAGGGACCAAGAGACCCAGTACTTC. Protein sequence: CAISESRDQETQYF. V and J are TRBV10-3 and TRBJ2-5; D may be TRBD2 (5 bases). The CDR3 spans 14 residues. Trimming removed 0 bases at V and 0 bases at J, with 5 bases between. Germline lookup yields CDR1 ENHRY and CDR2 SYGVKD.

The V gene is TRBV3-1 (or the pseudogene TRBV3-2), the J gene TRBJ1-6; D unclear. CDR1 and CDR2 from the germline V gene are LGHDT and YNNKEL (reference sequence). Deletions cut 3 bases from V and 6 bases from J, with 6 bases between. The CDR3 is 13 residues long. The CDR3 loop reads CASSHGSNSPLHF. The CDR3 DNA reads as TGTGCCAGCAGCCATGGCTCTAATTCACCCCTCCACTTT.

The J gene is TRBJ2-6, the V gene TRBV6-5; weak D call: TRBD1 (6 bases). This CDR3 is built from 12 residues. Trimming removed 8 bases from V and 10 bases from J, with 12 bases in between. Germline CDR1 reads MNHEY; CDR2 reads SVGAGI. As DNA, the CDR3 is TGTGCCAGCTCACGGACAGCTAACGTCCTGACTTTC. Translated: CASSRTANVLTF.

V usage is TRBV11-3 and J usage is TRBJ2-2; weak D call: TRBD1 (5 bases). From germline, CDR1 is SGHNT and CDR2 YENEEA. The CDR3 length is 14 residues. Trimming cost V 7 bases and J 6 bases, with 15 bases left between them. The CDR3 region is CASKEAGPAGELFF. The CDR3, as DNA: TGTGCCAGCAAAGAGGCAGGGCCGGCCGGGGAGCTGTTTTTT.

The rearrangement uses TRBV6-2 or TRBV6-3 and TRBJ1-5; TRBD1 might be the D (6 bases). V gave up 6 bases and J gave up 2 bases, with 14 bases separating them. Germline V lookup: CDR1 MNHEY, CDR2 SVGEGT. The CDR3 sequence is 15 residues long. Here the CDR3 reads CASSPRGTGNQPQHF. CDR3 DNA: TGTGCCAGCAGCCCCAGGGGAACGGGCAATCAGCCCCAGCATTTT.

This sequence joins TRBV18 and TRBJ2-3; TRBD2 agrees at 7 bases. The CDR3 totals 14 residues. V lost 6 bases, J lost 9 bases, and 12 bases stayed unmatched. In germline, CDR1 is KGHSH, CDR2 LQKENI. The CDR3 loop reads CASSPGTTFGTQYF. CDR3 DNA sequence: TGTGCCAGCTCGCCCGGGACTACCTTTGGCACGCAGTATTTT.

This clone showed up just once. The rearrangement joins TRBV5-4 to TRBJ1-3; perhaps TRBD1 as D (5 bases). The V gene lost 4 bases and the J gene lost 2 bases, with 10 bases spanning the gap. The CDR3 runs to 14 residues. The V gene's germline CDR1 is SGHNT and CDR2 YYREEE (reference sequence). The CDR3 spells CASSPGGTGNTIYF. The DNA of the CDR3 is TGTGCCAGCAGCCCGGGGGGGACTGGAAACACCATATATTTT.

The chain carries TRBV7-2 and TRBJ2-5; 16 nucleotides align to TRBD2. Trimming cost V 5 bases and J 5 bases; bases outside gene matches: 5. Per germline, CDR1 SGHTA and CDR2 FQGNSA. The CDR3 consists of 16 residues. CDR3 nucleotide sequence: TGTGCCAGCAGCCGGGGACTAGCGGGGGGGCGTGAGACCCAGTACTTC. It codes for CASSRGLAGGRETQYF.

The chain employs TRBV10-3 and TRBJ2-4; a possible D gene is TRBD1 (6 bases). Germline loops: CDR1 ENHRY, CDR2 SYGVKD. Trimming took 4 bases from V and 5 from J, leaving 12 bases between them. This CDR3 has 14 amino acids. The CDR3: CAISGAGAENIQYF. The CDR3 nucleotides read TGTGCCATCAGTGGGGCAGGGGCTGAAAACATTCAGTACTTC.

The chain has TRBV18 and TRBJ2-7; D not resolved. This CDR3 is 15 amino acids long. V dropped 0 bases and J dropped 0 bases, with 9 bases sitting between them. Germline CDR1 reads KGHSH; CDR2 reads LQKENI. CDR3 residues: CASSPPETASYEQYF. CDR3 in DNA: TGTGCCAGCTCACCACCGGAGACGGCCTCCTACGAGCAGTACTTC.

The rearrangement links TRBV10-3 to TRBJ1-3, with D perhaps TRBD1 (5 bases). Per germline, CDR1 ENHRY and CDR2 SYGVKD. The V end lost 11 bases, the J end lost 2 bases, and 13 bases lay between the germline ends. The CDR3 has 13 amino acids. CDR3 sequence reads: CAATDLAGNTIYF. CDR3 coding DNA: TGTGCCGCGACAGATTTGGCTGGAAACACCATATATTTT.

This clone was counted between two and nine times. CDR3 region: CASSIDRNNSPLHF. As DNA, the CDR3 is TGTGCCAGCAGCATCGACAGGAATAATTCACCCCTCCACTTT. The chain uses TRBV5-4 and TRBJ1-6, with D maybe TRBD1 (6 bases). The CDR3 extends over 14 amino acids. Germline V CDR1 and CDR2: SGHNT, YYREEE (reference sequence). Trimming cost V 4 bases and J 5 bases, with 10 bases left between them.

The chain combines TRBV7-3 with TRBJ2-3, with D possibly TRBD2 on 6 matching bases. The CDR3 has 16 residues. Trimming cost V 4 bases and J 0 bases, with 14 bases left between them. Germline assignment: CDR1 SGHTA and CDR2 FQGTGA. CDR3 loop: CASSSYRLGSTDTQYF. The CDR3 nucleotides are TGTGCCAGCAGCTCCTATCGACTAGGGAGCACAGATACGCAGTATTTT.

The chain recombines TRBV7-3 with TRBJ2-1; TRBD2 agrees at 10 bases. The CDR3 spans 16 residues. The V gene end was trimmed by 5 bases and the J gene end by 0 bases; junction bases not matched to a gene: 4. Germline assignment: CDR1 SGHTA and CDR2 FQGTGA. The CDR3 reads CASSQAGGSSYNEQFF. The DNA of the CDR3 is TGTGCCAGCAGCCAAGCGGGGGGGAGCTCCTACAATGAGCAGTTCTTC.

The rearrangement links TRBV7-2 to TRBJ1-1; D gene unclear. Germline values: CDR1 SGHTA, CDR2 FQGNSA. The V and J ends lost 5 bases and 2 bases respectively, with 6 bases between them. The CDR3 is made up of 12 amino acids. DNA of the CDR3: TGTGCCAGCAGCCCAAAAAACACTGAAGCTTTCTTT. This translates into CASSPKNTEAFF.

This chain connects TRBV7-8 to TRBJ2-3; 7 bases match TRBD2. The V gene's germline CDR1 is SGHVS and CDR2 FQNEAQ. The CDR3 sequence is 15 residues long. V dropped 4 bases and J dropped 7; count of bases not matched to a gene: 11. This CDR3 is CASSSELARGHTQYF. The CDR3 DNA reads as TGTGCCAGCAGCTCGGAACTAGCGCGGGGCCATACGCAGTATTTT.